This TCR beta chain was identified during a study of spatial heterogeneity in lung cancer. MiXCR, run by TCRdb on the 5' RACE reads, gives a single entry per CDR3 protein. The data hold 3,000 or so distinct CDR3 sequences, with roughly 2.9% observed a single time. This clonotype is medium-sized in the sample. Time point described: sample taken at primary tumor resection. V lost 6 bases and J lost 13; bases outside the gene matches: 9. The CDR3 has 13 residues. Germline V lookup: CDR1 SNHLY, CDR2 FYNNEI. The TCR sequence derives from a female donor with early-stage non-small cell lung cancer. The input for sequencing was normal lung tissue next to the tumor, taken at surgery. The gene calls are TRBV2 and TRBJ1-6; 7 bases match TRBD1. The CDR3 sequence is CASRRDSQGPLHF. As DNA, the CDR3 is TGTGCCAGCAGGAGGGACAGCCAGGGCCCCCTCCACTTT.